Below, 7 T cell receptor beta chains from the same sample are listed, as sequenced in a study of blood T cell repertoires in COVID-19. Some clones are missing from TCRdb's copy, which holds only in-frame ones; the method was immunoSEQ multiplex PCR. The table includes around 59,000 clones, over 75% detected once. Sequenced material: peripheral blood. The receptors stem from a man aged 55 to 70 with acute or convalescent COVID-19.

The CDR3 region is CASSRSYEQYF. The CDR3 DNA sequence: TGTGCCAGCAGTCGCTCCTACGAGCAGTACTTC. The gene calls are TRBV3-1 (or the pseudogene TRBV3-2) and TRBJ2-7, with unresolved D. The CDR3 extends over 11 amino acids. Germline lookup yields CDR1 LGHDT and CDR2 YNNKEL (reference sequence). The V and J ends lost 6 bases and 0 bases respectively, with 3 bases between them.

The V gene is TRBV3-1 (or the pseudogene TRBV3-2), the J gene TRBJ2-3, with 8 bases fitting TRBD1. Germline V gene lookup returns CDR1 LGHDT and CDR2 YNNKEL (reference sequence). V was clipped by 0 bases and J by 3 bases; unmatched bases: 5. The CDR3 spans 16 residues. This CDR3 reads CASSQDFGQGTDTQYF. The CDR3 bases are TGTGCCAGCAGCCAAGATTTCGGACAGGGAACAGATACGCAGTATTTT.

For the CDR3, the DNA is TGTGCCACAGAGGGACAGGGTGGCTACGAGCAGTACTTC. Amino acids: CATEGQGGYEQYF. The chain has TRBV24-1 and TRBJ2-7, with TRBD1 identical over 9 bases. The CDR3 runs 13 residues. Germline trimming cut 10 bases from V and 3 bases from J; bases unmatched to any gene: 6. CDR1 is KGHDR, CDR2 SFDVKD, per germline.

This chain uses TRBV9 with TRBJ2-1, with 10 positions matching TRBD2. After removal of 0 bases from V and 7 bases from J, the junction contained 7 bases not matched to a gene. Germline V lookup: CDR1 SGDLS, CDR2 YYNGEE. The CDR3 totals 16 residues. As DNA, the CDR3 is TGTGCCAGCAGCGTAGAGGCCAGCGGGGGGGGTAATGAGCAGTTCTTC. It is translated as CASSVEASGGGNEQFF.

V and J are TRBV2 and TRBJ2-1; D may be TRBD1 (6 bases). CDR1 and CDR2 from the germline V gene are SNHLY and FYNNEI. The V end was cut by 7 bases, the J end by 0 bases, with 16 bases between. The length of the CDR3 is 16 residues. This chain's CDR3 is CASTETGWRSYNEQFF. CDR3 bases: TGTGCCAGCACCGAAACAGGGTGGCGCTCCTACAATGAGCAGTTCTTC.

The gene calls are TRBV9 and TRBJ2-3; D gene ambiguous. The CDR3 contains 15 residues. Germline-derived CDR1 and CDR2 are SGDLS and YYNGEE. V shed 0 bases and J shed 5 bases, with 13 bases lying between them. CDR3 amino acids: CASSVEAALGDTQYF. In DNA, the CDR3 is TGTGCCAGCAGCGTAGAAGCCGCCCTAGGAGATACGCAGTATTTT.

The chain links TRBV4-1 to TRBJ1-1; D is uncertain. The CDR3 has 15 residues. Trimming removed 0 bases from V and 5 bases from J, with 13 bases in between. Looked up from germline, CDR1 is MGHRA and CDR2 is YSYEKL. The CDR3 nucleotides are TGCGCCAGCAGCCAAGAGCCATACGACGGGACTGAAGCTTTCTTT. This encodes CASSQEPYDGTEAFF.